A selection of T cell receptor beta chains follows, all from one sample in a study of Graves' ophthalmopathy and Graves' hyperthyroidism. Each CDR3 protein gets one entry after TCRdb re-called the multiplex PCR reads with MiXCR. The data hold about 620,000 distinct CDR3 sequences, with 20% to 25% observed a single time. Specimen: peripheral blood. These receptors were collected from a woman aged 18-29 years with stable Graves' hyperthyroidism. Some clones in this sample may be carry-over from other donors' samples. CDR3s include the opening cysteine and the closing phenylalanine or tryptophan. The D gene is left open where the match is weak. Where a row states a size, it is once, few, many or the class of an expanded clone; other rows omit it.

d_call	v_call	clone_size	j_call	cdr3_nt	cdr3_aa
TRBD1	TRBV5-1	many	TRBJ1-1	TGCGCCAGTCAGAGGGGGCAGGACACTGAAGCTTTCTTT	CASQRGQDTEAFF
NA	TRBV2	NA	TRBJ1-5	TGTGCCAGCAGTGAAATCGGCCAGCCCCAGCATTTT	CASSEIGQPQHF
NA	TRBV20-1	many	TRBJ2-4	TGCAGTGCTACGGGAGTAAACATTCAGTACTTC	CSATGVNIQYF
NA	TRBV27	many	TRBJ2-2	TGTGCCAGCAGTTTATGGGCAGGGGGGGGTGTCCTTACCGGGGAGCTGTTTTTT	CASSLWAGGGVLTGELFF
NA	TRBV2	NA	TRBJ1-1	TGTGCCACCATAACCATAGAAGCTTTCTTT	CATITIEAFF
NA	TRBV12-3/TRBV12-4	many	TRBJ1-5	TGTGCCAGCAGCGAAAACCTGGTTCGGCAGCCCCAGCATTTT	CASSENLVRQPQHF
TRBD1	TRBV6-2/TRBV6-3	NA	TRBJ1-6	TGTGCCAGCAGTCAGGACAGGGGCGACAGCTCCTATAATTCACCCCTCCACTTT	CASSQDRGDSSYNSPLHF
NA	TRBV7-3	NA	TRBJ1-1	TGTGCCAGCAGCTTAGTGGGGGTAAACACTGAAGCTTTCTTT	CASSLVGVNTEAFF
TRBD1	TRBV3-1	NA	TRBJ1-1	TGTGCCAGCAACGACAGGGGGATGAACACTGAAGCTTTCTTT	CASNDRGMNTEAFF
TRBD1	TRBV5-5	many	TRBJ1-5	TGTGCCAGCAGCTTGGGGGGACAGGGCGGCAATCAGCCCCAGCATTTT	CASSLGGQGGNQPQHF
TRBD2	TRBV2	NA	TRBJ2-5	TGTGCCAGCAAAGGAATAGCGGGTCGGGGGACCCAGTACTTC	CASKGIAGRGTQYF
TRBD2	TRBV4-2	NA	TRBJ2-7	TGTGCCAGCAGCCAAGATCAGTCTAGCGGTACCTACGAGCAGTACTTC	CASSQDQSSGTYEQYF
TRBD1	TRBV6-1	NA	TRBJ2-5	TGTGCCAGCAGTGAAAGAGGAGCCCTGACAGGGGGCTTTGTGGAGACCCAGTACTTC	CASSERGALTGGFVETQYF
NA	TRBV7-2	many	TRBJ2-5	TGTGCCAGCAGCTTAGTGGATGCGACCCAGTACTTC	CASSLVDATQYF
NA	TRBV11-2	NA	TRBJ2-7	TGTGCCAGCAGCTTAGGTCTCAATAGGGGCTACGAGCAGTACTTC	CASSLGLNRGYEQYF
TRBD2	TRBV12-3/TRBV12-4	NA	TRBJ2-5	TGTGCCAGCAGTTCCGGGGGCAGACTAGCGGGGGGAGAGACCCAGTACTTC	CASSSGGRLAGGETQYF
TRBD2	TRBV11-2	NA	TRBJ2-7	TGTGCCAGCAGACCGGGACTAGCAGGCCTGTACTTC	CASRPGLAGLYF
NA	TRBV30	few	TRBJ1-2	TGTGCCTGGAGTGTAACGTCGTATGGCTACACCTTC	CAWSVTSYGYTF
NA	TRBV28	NA	TRBJ1-1	TGTGCCAGCAGTGAGGGGGGTTCGTACACTGAAGCTTTCTTT	CASSEGGSYTEAFF
NA	TRBV6-5	many	TRBJ2-7	TGTGCCAGCAGTTACTCGAGAAGAGGACGACAGTACTTC	CASSYSRRGRQYF
NA	TRBV29-1	many	TRBJ1-2	TGCAGCGTCGCTGGACGGATCTATGGCTACACCTTC	CSVAGRIYGYTF
TRBD1	TRBV12-3/TRBV12-4	few	TRBJ1-4	TGTGCCAGCACCTTCACTGGGACAGGGACGAAAGAAAAACTGTTTTTT	CASTFTGTGTKEKLFF
TRBD2	TRBV28	many	TRBJ2-7	TGTGCCAGCAGGGCTCTAGCGGGAGGGTTTACCTACGAGCAGTACTTC	CASRALAGGFTYEQYF
NA	TRBV7-2	many	TRBJ1-2	TGTGCCAGCAGCCCGGTCTCGACACAAAACTATGGCTACACCTTC	CASSPVSTQNYGYTF
NA	TRBV12-3/TRBV12-4	many	TRBJ1-5	TGTGCCAGCAGCCCCCCCGCCAGGGGTGTAAGCAATCAGCCCCAGCATTTT	CASSPPARGVSNQPQHF
TRBD1	TRBV6-1	NA	TRBJ2-7	TGTGCCAGCAGACCCAGGACAGGAACTATATCCTACGAGCAGTACTTC	CASRPRTGTISYEQYF
NA	TRBV6-1	many	TRBJ1-1	TGTGCCAGCACTCCCCCGGGGAGGATGAACACTGAAGCTTTCTTT	CASTPPGRMNTEAFF
NA	TRBV9	many	TRBJ2-7	TGTGCCAGCAGCGAAGGGGTTGGGAACTCCTACGAGCAGTACTTC	CASSEGVGNSYEQYF
NA	TRBV6-5	many	TRBJ1-3	TGTGCCAGCATCGAGGGGGGGGCGACTGGAAACACCATATATTTT	CASIEGGATGNTIYF
NA	TRBV12-3/TRBV12-4	many	TRBJ2-5	TGTGCCAGCAGCTTAACTGAGACCCAGTACTTC	CASSLTETQYF
NA	TRBV10-3	many	TRBJ2-6	TGTGCCATCAGCGCCGGGACTTCCAGCTCTGGGGCCAACGTCCTGACTTTC	CAISAGTSSSGANVLTF
NA	TRBV28	NA	TRBJ1-3	TGTGCCAGCAGCGGGTTCGACACCTCTGGAAACACCATATATTTT	CASSGFDTSGNTIYF
NA	TRBV20-1	NA	TRBJ2-7	TGCAGTGCAAATCAGGGAGTCAGCTACGAGCAGTACTTC	CSANQGVSYEQYF
NA	TRBV27	NA	TRBJ1-5	TGTGCCAGCAGTTCCTCCCCTTCCTATCATCCCCAGCATTTT	CASSSSPSYHPQHF
TRBD1	TRBV4-1	many	TRBJ2-5	TGCGCCAGCAGCAAAGACCGGGACAGGGGGCGAGAGACCCAGTACTTC	CASSKDRDRGRETQYF
NA	TRBV6-4	many	TRBJ2-2	TGTGCCAGCAGTGACCCCCGGGTTAACACCGGGGAGCTGTTTTTT	CASSDPRVNTGELFF
TRBD1	TRBV6-5	many	TRBJ2-7	TGTGCCAGCACTAAGGACAGGGCCCGAGGCGAGCAGTACTTC	CASTKDRARGEQYF
TRBD1	TRBV12-3/TRBV12-4	many	TRBJ1-2	TGTGCCAGCAGTCCTAACCAGGGGGCTAACTATGGCTACACCTTC	CASSPNQGANYGYTF
TRBD1	TRBV27	many	TRBJ1-6	TGTGCCAGCAGTAACAGGGGCCCCACAAATTCACCCCTCCACTTT	CASSNRGPTNSPLHF
NA	TRBV6-5	many	TRBJ2-2	TGTGCCAGCAGTCCTCCGTTGGACAGTCCTTTCGCGAACACCGGGGAGCTGTTTTTT	CASSPPLDSPFANTGELFF
TRBD2	TRBV20-1	many	TRBJ2-5	TGCAGTGTCGCCTCGGGGGGGCTTTTAGAGACCCAGTACTTC	CSVASGGLLETQYF
TRBD1	TRBV20-1	NA	TRBJ1-1	TGCAGTGCTAGAGGTCCCAGGGGGACCACTGAAGCTTTCTTT	CSARGPRGTTEAFF
NA	TRBV4-1	NA	TRBJ2-7	TGCGCCAGCAGCCCCGGGGATTACTCCTACGAGCAGTACTTC	CASSPGDYSYEQYF
TRBD1	TRBV12-3/TRBV12-4	NA	TRBJ2-7	TGTGCCAGCAGCTGGACAGGGCGATACGAGCAGTACTTC	CASSWTGRYEQYF
NA	TRBV6-5	NA	TRBJ2-6	TGTGCCAGCAGTTACTTTCCCGGGGCCAACGTCCTGACTTTC	CASSYFPGANVLTF
TRBD1	TRBV19	once	TRBJ1-5	TGTGCCAGTAGTAAACTCACAGGGGGCGATTTTGGCAATCAGCCCCAGCATTTT	CASSKLTGGDFGNQPQHF
TRBD2	TRBV20-1	few	TRBJ2-1	TGCAGTGCCATGGGGACTAGCGGTTTCTCCTACAATGAGCAGTTCTTC	CSAMGTSGFSYNEQFF
NA	TRBV6-1	many	TRBJ2-7	TGTGCCAGCAGAACAAACCCCTACGAGCAGTACTTC	CASRTNPYEQYF
NA	TRBV3-1	NA	TRBJ2-5	TGTGCCAGCAGCCAGGACAGACGCCAAGAGACCCAGTACTTC	CASSQDRRQETQYF
TRBD1	TRBV6-1	many	TRBJ2-5	TGTGCCAGCAGTGGTTCCACCGGGACAGCGGAAGAGACCCAGTACTTC	CASSGSTGTAEETQYF